This T cell receptor (beta chain) comes out of a study of molecular identifiers for immune sequencing clone quantification. General study points: Among effectors, clones above 20 RNA copies held over 99% of molecules; among naive cells, under 1%.

This clonotype showed up just a few times. Its antigen is not known. TCRdb fed the PCR reads into MiXCR, producing one record per CDR3 protein. The data hold 400,000 to 600,000 distinct CDR3 sequences, with 20% to 25% observed a single time. The junction had 8 bases not matched to a gene; V was cut back by 4 bases and J by 5 bases. CDR3 length: 13 amino acids. Germline loops: CDR1 SQVTM, CDR2 ANQGSEA. The source is a human donor in good health. Some libraries in this study had Jurkat cell RNA spiked in. The V and J genes are TRBV29-1 and TRBJ2-7, with 7 nucleotides matching TRBD1. Sequencing input: naive CD8+ T cells from blood, with Jurkat cell RNA spiked in. Regarding subset: FACS-sorted CD8+CD4-CCR7+CD45RA+ naive T cells. CDR3 in amino acids: CSVGEGAENEQYF. In nucleotides, the CDR3 is TGCAGCGTTGGCGAGGGGGCGGAAAACGAGCAGTACTTC.